This T cell receptor beta chain was sequenced during a study of breast tumors, draining lymph nodes, adjacent tissues. Study findings and constraints: Compared with basal-like, luminal-like tumors shared significantly more repertoire with nontumor tissue. The lymph node origin of tumor T cells was framed as consistent with a hypothesis, not demonstrated. Compared with lymph nodes, tumors were less diverse; compared with nontumor tissue, more.

There are 15 residues in the CDR3. The germline gives CDR1 WSHSY, CDR2 SAAADI. V lost 0 bases, J lost 3 bases, and 12 bases lay in between. The table lists this clonotype with many counts. Antigen specificity is unknown. MiXCR, applied by TCRdb to the multiplex PCR reads, yields one record per CDR3 protein. The repertoire consists of around 150,000 distinct CDR3 sequences, with 30% to 35% occurring once and the leading ten covering 2% to 2.5%. Samples came from axillary lymph nodes draining the breast cancer. Sequenced sample: axillary lymph node tissue. The chain has TRBV10-2 and TRBJ2-7, with TRBD2 as a possible D gene (6 bases). This receptor was identified in a female donor with breast cancer. Some clones in this sample may be carry-over from other donors' samples. The CDR3 is CASSESGGLIYEQYF. DNA for the CDR3: TGCGCCAGCAGTGAGTCGGGGGGTTTGATCTACGAGCAGTACTTC.